This TCR beta chain was documented in a study of OX40 agonist ivuxolimab in advanced cancers. Turning to the study itself: The patients' treatment was ivuxolimab, an agonistic anti-OX40 (CD134) antibody. Study observations and caveats: CD8+ T cells (on average) carried more expanded clones than CD4+ T cells.

The CDR3 length is 13 residues. The V and J ends lost 3 bases and 4 bases, in that order; junction bases with no gene match: 2. CDR1 and CDR2 (germline): KGHSH, LQKENI. Comments on this clone: As yet, its antigen is unknown.

The table came from immunoSEQ multiplex PCR; TCRdb's copy has only in-frame clones and leaves some out. The repertoire holds some 74,000 clones, more than 75% seen once, with about 5% in the top ten. This specimen consisted of CD4+ or CD8+ T cells sorted from blood, obtained in a trial of the OX40 agonist ivuxolimab. The chain couples TRBV18 to TRBJ2-7; 8 nucleotides align to TRBD2. The TCR comes from an adult with an advanced solid tumor such as melanoma, head and neck, liver or kidney cancer. The CDR3 DNA reads as TGTGCCAGCTCACCGGCTAGCGGGTACGAGCAGTACTTC. Translation gives CASSPASGYEQYF.